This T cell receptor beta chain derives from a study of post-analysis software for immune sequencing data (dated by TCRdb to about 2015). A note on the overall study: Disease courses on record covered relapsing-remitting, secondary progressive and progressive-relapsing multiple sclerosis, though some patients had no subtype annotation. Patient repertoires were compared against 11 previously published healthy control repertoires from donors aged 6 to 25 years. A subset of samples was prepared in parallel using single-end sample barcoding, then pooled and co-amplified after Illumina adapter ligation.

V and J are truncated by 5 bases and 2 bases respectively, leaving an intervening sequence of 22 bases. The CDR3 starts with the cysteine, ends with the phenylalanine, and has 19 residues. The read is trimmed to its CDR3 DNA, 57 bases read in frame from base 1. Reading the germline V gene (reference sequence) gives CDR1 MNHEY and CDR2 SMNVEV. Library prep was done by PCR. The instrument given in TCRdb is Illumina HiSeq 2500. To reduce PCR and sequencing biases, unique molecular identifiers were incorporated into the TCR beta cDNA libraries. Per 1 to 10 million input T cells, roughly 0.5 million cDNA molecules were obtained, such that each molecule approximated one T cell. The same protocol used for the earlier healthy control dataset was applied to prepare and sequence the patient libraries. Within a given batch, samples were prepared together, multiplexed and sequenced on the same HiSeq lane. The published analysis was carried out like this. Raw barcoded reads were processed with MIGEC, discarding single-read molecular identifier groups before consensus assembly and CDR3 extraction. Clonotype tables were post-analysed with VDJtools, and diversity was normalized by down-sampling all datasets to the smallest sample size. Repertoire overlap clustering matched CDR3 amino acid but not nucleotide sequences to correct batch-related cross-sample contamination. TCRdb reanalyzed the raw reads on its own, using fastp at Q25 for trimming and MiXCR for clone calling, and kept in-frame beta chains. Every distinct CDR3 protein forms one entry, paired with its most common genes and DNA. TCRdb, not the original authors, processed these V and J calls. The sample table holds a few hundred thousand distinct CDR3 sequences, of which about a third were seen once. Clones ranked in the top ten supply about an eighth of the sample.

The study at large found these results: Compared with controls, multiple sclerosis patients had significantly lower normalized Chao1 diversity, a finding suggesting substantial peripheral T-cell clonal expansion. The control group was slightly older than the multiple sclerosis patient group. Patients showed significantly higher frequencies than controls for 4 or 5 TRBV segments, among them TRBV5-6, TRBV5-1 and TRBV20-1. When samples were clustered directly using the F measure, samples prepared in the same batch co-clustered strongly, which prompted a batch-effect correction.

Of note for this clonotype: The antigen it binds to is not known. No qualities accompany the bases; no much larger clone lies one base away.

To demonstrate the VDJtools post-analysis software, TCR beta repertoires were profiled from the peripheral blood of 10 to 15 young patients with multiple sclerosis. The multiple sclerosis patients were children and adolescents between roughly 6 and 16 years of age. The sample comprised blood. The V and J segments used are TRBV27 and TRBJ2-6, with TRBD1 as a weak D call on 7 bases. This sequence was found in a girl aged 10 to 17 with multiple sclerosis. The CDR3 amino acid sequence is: CASSPNRGLRVTGANVLTF. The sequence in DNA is TGTGCCAGCAGTCCGAACAGGGGACTTCGCGTGACTGGGGCCAACGTCCTGACTTTC.